The rows below give T cell receptor beta chains drawn from one sample of a study of monozygotic twins with inflammatory bowel disease. TCRdb re-called the 5' RACE reads; every CDR3 protein appears as one record, without DNA. Listed are approximately 400,000 distinct CDR3 sequences; around 2.3% falls within the top ten. Sequenced material: blood. The receptors were sampled from a human donor with ulcerative colitis or Crohn's disease, or a healthy co-twin of an affected twin (not recorded which). CDR3s include the opening cysteine and the closing phenylalanine or tryptophan.

V gene	J gene	CDR3 protein
TRBV20-1	TRBJ2-3	CNALANRGADTQYF
TRBV4-3	TRBJ2-3	CASSPHSPRVRVTDTQYF
TRBV5-1	TRBJ1-4	CASSPDRQGEKLFF
TRBV14	TRBJ2-4	CASSGREGHQVKNIQYF
TRBV30	TRBJ2-7	CAWSTRGIDEQYF
TRBV3-1	TRBJ2-4	CASSQEVAKNIQYF
TRBV5-1	TRBJ2-7	CASSLWPGVFYEQYF
TRBV10-3	TRBJ2-7	CAISDVAAAGEQYF
TRBV29-1	TRBJ2-7	CSVTDRSSYEQYF
TRBV29-1	TRBJ2-6	CSVAGAGLSHSGANVLTF
TRBV5-6	TRBJ1-6	CASSPGGAAAESPLHF
TRBV20-1	TRBJ1-2	CSARGQGNYGYTF
TRBV30	TRBJ2-3	CAWSTWGNTDTQYF
TRBV7-9	TRBJ2-7	CASSLASDEQYF
TRBV7-6	TRBJ2-1	CASSSGLAGVPPMNNEQFF
TRBV3-1	TRBJ1-4	CASSQSSEKLFF
TRBV20-1	TRBJ2-1	CSARDSGRGRFNEQFF
TRBV11-1	TRBJ2-1	CASSPQGVNNEQFF
TRBV6-5	TRBJ1-5	CASRSSTSGPQHF
TRBV7-9	TRBJ2-3	CASSTRLEDTQYF
TRBV24-1	TRBJ2-5	CATSDWGLGTQYF
TRBV6-6	TRBJ1-4	CASGAPGGNEKLFF
TRBV12-3/TRBV12-4	TRBJ2-7	CASSFGTSGSYEQYF
TRBV6-5	TRBJ1-3	CASSYGQKGNTIYF
TRBV7-2	TRBJ2-3	CASSLASGGVDTQYF
TRBV7-9	TRBJ1-4	CASSSRDSEGNEKLFF
TRBV3-1	TRBJ1-5	CASSQDRTGAQHF
TRBV20-1	TRBJ1-1	CSARIWKASLNTEAFF
TRBV7-9	TRBJ2-3	CASSTTGKETDTQYF
TRBV7-2	TRBJ2-7	CASSQDRENEQYF
TRBV19	TRBJ2-7	CASSDPTYEQYF
TRBV5-1	TRBJ2-5	CASSSPRPGASETQYF
TRBV5-1	TRBJ1-6	CASSSDRGYSPLHF
TRBV5-1	TRBJ1-3	CASSAYGGFSGNTIYF
TRBV30	TRBJ1-4	CAGKGQGYEKLFF
TRBV21-1	TRBJ2-5	CASSKEARRYQETQYF
TRBV5-1	TRBJ2-5	CASSFNRGQETQYF
TRBV28	TRBJ2-7	CASSLIGGLRYF
TRBV5-6	TRBJ1-6	CASSLRVGRGDSPLHF
TRBV5-1	TRBJ2-2	CASRRGQGASTGELFF
TRBV6-1	TRBJ1-1	CASRAGHVTRSTEAFF
TRBV18	TRBJ2-5	CASSLDGTVLETQYF